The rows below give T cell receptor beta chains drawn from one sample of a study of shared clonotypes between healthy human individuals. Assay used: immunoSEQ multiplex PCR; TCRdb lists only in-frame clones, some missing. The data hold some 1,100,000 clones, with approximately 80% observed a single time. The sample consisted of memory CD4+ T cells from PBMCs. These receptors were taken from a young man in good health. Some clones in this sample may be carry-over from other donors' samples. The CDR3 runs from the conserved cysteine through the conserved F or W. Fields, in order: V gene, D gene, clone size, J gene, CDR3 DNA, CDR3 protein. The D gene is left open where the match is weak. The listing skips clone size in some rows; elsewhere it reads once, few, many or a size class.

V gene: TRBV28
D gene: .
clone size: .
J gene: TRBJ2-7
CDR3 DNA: TGTGCCAGCAACCATCGTCCCTACGAGCAGTACTTC
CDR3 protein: CASNHRPYEQYF

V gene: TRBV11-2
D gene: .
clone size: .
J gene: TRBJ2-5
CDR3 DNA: TGTGCCAGCAGCTTAAGGGGGACGGAACAAGAGACCCAGTACTTC
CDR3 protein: CASSLRGTEQETQYF

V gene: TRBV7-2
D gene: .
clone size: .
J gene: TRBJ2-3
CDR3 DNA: TGTGCCAGCAGCCCGTTCGGGGGTACGCAGTATTTT
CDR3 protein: CASSPFGGTQYF

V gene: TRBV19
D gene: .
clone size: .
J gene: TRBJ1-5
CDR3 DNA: .
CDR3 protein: CASTSARTRNQPQHF

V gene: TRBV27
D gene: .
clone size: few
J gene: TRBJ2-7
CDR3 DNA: TGTGCCAGCAGTCAAGGGCCAGTTTACGAGCAGTACTTC
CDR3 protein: CASSQGPVYEQYF

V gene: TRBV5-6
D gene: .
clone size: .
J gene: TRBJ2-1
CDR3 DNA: TGTGCCAGCAGCTTGGGTATCGGTACCTACAATGAGCAGTTCTTC
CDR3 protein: CASSLGIGTYNEQFF

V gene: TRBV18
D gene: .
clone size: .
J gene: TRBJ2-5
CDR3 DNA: TGTGCCAGCTCCCCCCAAGCAAGGGCAGGGTTGGTCTCGGAGGAGACCCAGTACTTC
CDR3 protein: CASSPQARAGLVSEETQYF

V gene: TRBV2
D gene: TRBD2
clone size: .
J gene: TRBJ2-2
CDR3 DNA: TGTGCCAGCAAGGTCCAGCGGGAGGGCCGACGCCGGGAGCTGTTTTTT
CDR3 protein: CASKVQREGRRRELFF

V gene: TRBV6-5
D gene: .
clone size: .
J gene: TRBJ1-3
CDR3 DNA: TGTGCCAGCAGTCTCGGGATCTCTGGAAACACCATATATTTT
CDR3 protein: CASSLGISGNTIYF

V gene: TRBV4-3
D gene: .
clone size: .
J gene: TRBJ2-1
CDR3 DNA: TGCGCCAGCAGCCAAGATCCGGAGGGTGAGCAGTTCTTC
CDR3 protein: CASSQDPEGEQFF

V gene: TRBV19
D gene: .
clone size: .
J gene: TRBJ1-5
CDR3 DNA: TGTGCCAGTAGTATAGTAACGGATCAGCCCCAGCATTTT
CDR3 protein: CASSIVTDQPQHF

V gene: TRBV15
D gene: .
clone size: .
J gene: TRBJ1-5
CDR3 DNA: TGTGCCACCAGCGGGGCGGACGCCCGCAATCAGCCCCAGCATTTT
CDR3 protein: CATSGADARNQPQHF

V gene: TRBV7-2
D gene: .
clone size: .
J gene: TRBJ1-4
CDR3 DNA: TGTGCCAGCAGCTTAGTGCGGGGAGCAACTAATGAAAAACTGTTTTTT
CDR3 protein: CASSLVRGATNEKLFF

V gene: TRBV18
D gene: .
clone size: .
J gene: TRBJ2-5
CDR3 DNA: TGTGCCAGCTCCCCCTCGAGGGAGACCCAGTACTTC
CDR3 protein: CASSPSRETQYF

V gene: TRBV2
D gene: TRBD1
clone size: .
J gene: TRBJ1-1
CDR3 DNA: TGTGCCAGCAGCGATGGACAGGGAAACACTGAAGCTTTCTTT
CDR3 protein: CASSDGQGNTEAFF

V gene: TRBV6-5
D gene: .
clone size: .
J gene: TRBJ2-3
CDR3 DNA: TGTGCCAGCAGTTACCGTCTAGTTAGGACCACAGATACGCAGTATTTT
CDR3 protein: CASSYRLVRTTDTQYF

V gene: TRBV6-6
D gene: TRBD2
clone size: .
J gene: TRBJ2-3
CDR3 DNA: TGTGCCAGCAGTCTCGCCGGGGGGGCGCAGTATTTT
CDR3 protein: CASSLAGGAQYF

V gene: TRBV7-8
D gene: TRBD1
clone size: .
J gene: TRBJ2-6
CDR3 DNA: TGTGCCAGCAACAATAGAGGACAGGGGGCACTAAGTGGGGCCAACGTCCTGACTTTC
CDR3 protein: CASNNRGQGALSGANVLTF

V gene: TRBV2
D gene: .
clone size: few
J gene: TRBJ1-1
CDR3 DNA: TGTGCCAGCAATCAACAGGGCACTGAAGCTTTCTTT
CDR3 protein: CASNQQGTEAFF

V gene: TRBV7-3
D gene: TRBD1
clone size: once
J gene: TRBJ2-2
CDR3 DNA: TGTGCCAGCAGCTTAACCCGGGACAGGGGGGACACCGGGGAGCTGTTTTTT
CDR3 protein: CASSLTRDRGDTGELFF

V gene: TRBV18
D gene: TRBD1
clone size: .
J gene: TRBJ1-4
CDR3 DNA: TGTGCCAGCTCACCCTTCAGACAGGGGCGAGATGAAAAACTGTTTTTT
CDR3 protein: CASSPFRQGRDEKLFF

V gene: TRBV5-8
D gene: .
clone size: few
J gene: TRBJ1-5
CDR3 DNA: TGTGCCAGCAGGCACCGGCTAGGCGGCAATCAGCCCCAGCATTTT
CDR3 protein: CASRHRLGGNQPQHF

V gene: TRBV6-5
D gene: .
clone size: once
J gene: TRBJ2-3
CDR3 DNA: TGTGCCAGCAGTCCCCGACAGGTTAGAGATACGCAGTATTTT
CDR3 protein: CASSPRQVRDTQYF

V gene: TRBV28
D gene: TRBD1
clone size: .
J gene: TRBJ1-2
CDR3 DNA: TGTGCCAGCAGTTACCGGGACAGGGGACGTGGCTACACCTTC
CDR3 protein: CASSYRDRGRGYTF

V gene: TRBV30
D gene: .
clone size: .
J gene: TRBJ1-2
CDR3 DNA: TGTGCCTGGGGGTCTAACTATGGCTACACCTTC
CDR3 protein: CAWGSNYGYTF

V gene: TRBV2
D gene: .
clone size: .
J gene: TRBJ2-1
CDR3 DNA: TGTGCCAGCACTGGGGTTAGGCGCAATGAGCAGTTCTTC
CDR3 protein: CASTGVRRNEQFF

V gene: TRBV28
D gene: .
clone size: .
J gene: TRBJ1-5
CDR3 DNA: TGTGCCAGCAGTTTGCGGGGAATCAAGCAGCCCCAGCATTTT
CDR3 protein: CASSLRGIKQPQHF

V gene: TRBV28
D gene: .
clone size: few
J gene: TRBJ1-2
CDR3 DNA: TGTGCCAGCAGTTTCGCAGGGCCCCGTAACTATGGCTACACCTTC
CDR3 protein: CASSFAGPRNYGYTF

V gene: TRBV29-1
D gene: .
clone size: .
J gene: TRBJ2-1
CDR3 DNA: TGCAGCGTTGAAGCCACCGGGACCCATTCGTTTTTCTTC
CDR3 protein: CSVEATGTHSFFF

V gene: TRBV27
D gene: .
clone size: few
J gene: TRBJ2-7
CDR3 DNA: TGTGCCAGCAGTCGGGCAAATGGTAGGGGCGAGCAGTACTTC
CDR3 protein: CASSRANGRGEQYF

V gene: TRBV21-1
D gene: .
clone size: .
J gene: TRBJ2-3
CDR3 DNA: TGTGCCAGCATCCCGGCCTGCACCACAGATACGCAGTATTTT
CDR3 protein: CASIPACTTDTQYF

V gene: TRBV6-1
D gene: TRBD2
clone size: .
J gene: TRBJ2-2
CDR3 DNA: TGTGCCAGCAGTGCCCGACTAGCGGGAGGAGGAGGCCCCGGGGAGCTGTTTTTT
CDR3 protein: CASSARLAGGGGPGELFF

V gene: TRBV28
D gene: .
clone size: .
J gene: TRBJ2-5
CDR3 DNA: TGTGCCAGCAGTGCCACAGGGAGGCAGTACTTC
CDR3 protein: CASSATGRQYF

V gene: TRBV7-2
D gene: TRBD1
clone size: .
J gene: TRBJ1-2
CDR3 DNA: TGTGCCAGCAGCTCGCAGGGGGCGCTTGGCTACACCTTC
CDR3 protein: CASSSQGALGYTF

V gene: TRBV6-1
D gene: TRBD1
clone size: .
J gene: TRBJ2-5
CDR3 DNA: TGTGCCAGCAGTGGATCGGGACAGCCTTTTCAAGAGACCCAGTACTTC
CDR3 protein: CASSGSGQPFQETQYF

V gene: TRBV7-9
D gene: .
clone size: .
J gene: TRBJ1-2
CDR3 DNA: TGTGCCAGCAGCGCCGACCCGGAGGGCTACTATGGCTACACCTTC
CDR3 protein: CASSADPEGYYGYTF

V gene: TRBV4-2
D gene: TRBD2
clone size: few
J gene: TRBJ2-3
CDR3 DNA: TGTGCCAGCAGCCTGGGACTAGCGGGAGGTTTTACAGATACGCAGTATTTT
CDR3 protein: CASSLGLAGGFTDTQYF

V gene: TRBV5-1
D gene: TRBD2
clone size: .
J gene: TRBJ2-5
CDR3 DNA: TGCGCCAGCAGCCCGCGGACTAGCGGGAGCGAGACCCAGTACTTC
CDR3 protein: CASSPRTSGSETQYF

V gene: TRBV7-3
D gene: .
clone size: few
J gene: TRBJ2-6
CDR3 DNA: TGTGCCAGCAGCCAAGGTGGAGGTTCTGGGGCCAACGTCCTGACTTTC
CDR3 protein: CASSQGGGSGANVLTF

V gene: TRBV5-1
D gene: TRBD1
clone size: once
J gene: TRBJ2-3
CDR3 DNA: TGCGCCAGCAGCTTGGATGGACAGGGCGCAGATACGCAGTATTTT
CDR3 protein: CASSLDGQGADTQYF

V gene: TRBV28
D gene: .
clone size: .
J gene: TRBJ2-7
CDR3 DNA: TGTGCCAGCAGTTTGGGTATCCGGGGGCCCCTCTACGAGCAGTACTTC
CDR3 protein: CASSLGIRGPLYEQYF

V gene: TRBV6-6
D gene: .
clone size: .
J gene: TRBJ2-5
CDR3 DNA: TGTGCCAGCAGCGACAGAAGTGAGACCCAGTACTTC
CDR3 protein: CASSDRSETQYF

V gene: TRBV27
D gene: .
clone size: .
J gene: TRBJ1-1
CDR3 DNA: TGTGCCAGCAGTTTAAGCCGAAGCAACACTGAAGCTTTCTTT
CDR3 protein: CASSLSRSNTEAFF

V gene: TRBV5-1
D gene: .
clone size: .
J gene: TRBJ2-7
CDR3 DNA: TGCGCCAGCAGCTTACAGGTAAACTCCTACGAGCAGTACTTC
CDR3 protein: CASSLQVNSYEQYF